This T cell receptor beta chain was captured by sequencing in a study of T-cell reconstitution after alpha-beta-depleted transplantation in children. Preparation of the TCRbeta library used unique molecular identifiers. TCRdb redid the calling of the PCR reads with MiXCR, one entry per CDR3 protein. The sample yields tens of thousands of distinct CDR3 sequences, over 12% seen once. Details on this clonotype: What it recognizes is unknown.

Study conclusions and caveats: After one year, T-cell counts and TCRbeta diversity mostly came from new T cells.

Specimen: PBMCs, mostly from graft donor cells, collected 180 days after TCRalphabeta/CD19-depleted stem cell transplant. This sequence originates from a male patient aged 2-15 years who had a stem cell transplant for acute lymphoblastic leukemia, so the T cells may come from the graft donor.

The CDR3 reads CASSYRPAETQYF. As DNA, the CDR3 is TGTGCCAGCAGTTACCGACCTGCTGAGACCCAGTACTTC. This rearrangement joins TRBV12-3 or TRBV12-4 to TRBJ2-5, with no clear D. This CDR3 spans 13 amino acids. The germline V and J ends were trimmed by 4 bases and 5 bases, with 11 bases remaining between them.